The 14 T cell receptor beta chains listed next were all sequenced from one sample in a study of radiotherapy plus CTLA-4 blockade in lung cancer. Measured with immunoSEQ multiplex PCR; TCRdb has only the in-frame clones, and not every one. The repertoire includes about 43,000 clones, about 70% of them detected once, and about 23% sits in the top ten. The sample was peripheral blood, taken from a patient treated with radiotherapy plus ipilimumab. The receptors stem from a human donor with non-small cell lung cancer who had a partial response to radiotherapy plus ipilimumab.

This clone was picked up a small number of times. This sequence joins TRBV9 and TRBJ2-7, with 8 bases aligning to TRBD2. This CDR3 contains 15 residues. Trimming at V came to 4 bases and at J to 6 bases, leaving 12 bases not matched to a gene. In germline, CDR1 is SGDLS, CDR2 YYNGEE. The CDR3 region has the DNA TGTGCCAGCAGCCCCACCGGCGGGAGGTCCGGCGAGCAGTACTTC. Translated, it gives CASSPTGGRSGEQYF. The full variable domain, completed using reference TRBV9 and TRBJ2-7, is DSGVTQTPKHLITATGQRVTLRCSPRSGDLSVYWYQQSLDQGLQFLIQYYNGEERAKGNILERFSAQQFPDLHSELNLSSLELGDSALYFCASSPTGGRSGEQYFGPGTRLTVT.

The genes are TRBV6-6 and TRBJ2-5; maybe TRBD2 (6 bases). This CDR3 is built from 14 residues. V lost 6 bases to trimming and J lost 5 bases, with 16 bases between them. Germline V lookup: CDR1 MNHNY, CDR2 SVGAGI (reference sequence). Written as DNA, the CDR3 is TGTGCCAGCAGCCCCTTGGGAGGTTGGGAGACCCAGTACTTC. Amino acid sequence: CASSPLGGWETQYF.

The rearrangement uses TRBV5-5 and TRBJ2-3; D ambiguous. The CDR3 has 13 amino acids. The germline gives CDR1 SGHKS, CDR2 YYEKEE (reference sequence). V was shortened by 7 bases and J by 3 bases, with 12 bases between the two germline ends. As DNA, the CDR3 is TGTGCCAGCGGGTTCTTCGGGACAGATACGCAGTATTTT. Translation gives CASGFFGTDTQYF.

This clone was recorded at least ten times. This sequence joins TRBV27 and TRBJ1-3, with D possibly being TRBD1 (6 bases). V was pared by 6 bases and J by 2 bases, with 14 bases between. CDR3 length: 15 amino acids. Germline V gene data show CDR1 as MNHEY and CDR2 as SMNVEV (reference sequence). The chain's CDR3 is CASRPDRIAGNTIYF. The CDR3 DNA sequence: TGTGCCAGCAGACCGGACAGAATCGCTGGAAACACCATATATTTT.

This chain connects TRBV5-8 to TRBJ1-2, with a possible D match to TRBD1 (6 bases). This CDR3 is 13 amino acids long. The V end was cut by 8 bases, the J end by 3 bases, with 14 bases between. Per the germline V gene, CDR1 is SGHTS and CDR2 is YDEGEE. The CDR3 loop reads CASLLNRDYGYTF. As DNA, the CDR3 is TGTGCCAGTTTGTTGAACAGGGACTATGGCTACACCTTC.

This clone was observed a single time. The rearrangement joins TRBV18 to TRBJ2-1; tentatively, D is TRBD2 (7 bases). The CDR3 has 14 amino acids. The V gene's germline CDR1 is KGHSH and CDR2 LQKENI. V dropped 3 bases and J dropped 9 bases, with 15 bases sitting between them. The CDR3 DNA reads TGTGCCAGCTCACCCCGGGGGGCAGTAGTTGAGCAGTTCTTC. Its protein product is CASSPRGAVVEQFF.

This sequence joins TRBV6-1 and TRBJ1-5; tentative D call: TRBD1 (6 bases). From germline, CDR1 is MNHNS and CDR2 SASEGT. The CDR3 extends over 13 amino acids. The V gene lost 4 bases and the J gene lost 6 bases, with 10 bases spanning the gap. The CDR3 reads CASSVAGVQPQHF. CDR3 coding DNA: TGTGCCAGCAGTGTGGCAGGGGTTCAGCCCCAGCATTTT.

V is TRBV5-4 and J is TRBJ2-3; TRBD2 aligns across 14 bases. Germline loops: CDR1 SGHNT, CDR2 YYREEE (reference sequence). There are 18 residues in the CDR3. V shed 1 base and J 6 bases; nucleotides not matched to a gene: 10. The CDR3 DNA reads TGTGCCAGCAGCTTGTGGGGACTAGCGGGAGTAAGCAAGGATACGCAGTATTTT. Encoded protein: CASSLWGLAGVSKDTQYF.

V usage is TRBV5-1 and J usage is TRBJ2-1; D possibly corresponds to TRBD1 (6 bases). The germline V and J ends were trimmed by 2 bases and 5 bases, with 8 bases remaining between them. The length of the CDR3 is 13 residues. Germline V gives CDR1 SGHRS, CDR2 YFSETQ. The CDR3 reads CASSFGQNNEQFF. The CDR3 region has the DNA TGCGCCAGCAGCTTTGGACAGAACAATGAGCAGTTCTTC.

V gene TRBV6-5 combines with J gene TRBJ2-7, with D hard to call. The CDR3 has 12 amino acids. V lost 1 base and J lost 7, with 8 bases in between. Germline V gene sequence: CDR1 MNHEY, CDR2 SVGAGI. CDR3 protein: CASSYFRREQYF. The CDR3 region has the DNA TGTGCCAGCAGTTACTTCCGGCGGGAGCAGTACTTC.

The chain uses TRBV2 and TRBJ1-5, with 11 bases that match TRBD1. The CDR3 extends over 14 amino acids. The V gene's germline CDR1 is SNHLY and CDR2 FYNNEI. With V trimmed by 6 bases and J by 11 bases, 9 bases remained unmatched. CDR3 sequence (DNA): TGTGCCAGCAGAGGACAGGGGGCGGGTCGGGCCCAGCATTTT. Its translation: CASRGQGAGRAQHF.

The chain links TRBV5-4 to TRBJ2-7; 8 bases are shared with TRBD1. The CDR3 runs 14 residues. Trimming cost V 2 bases and J 2 bases; bases outside gene matches: 3. CDR1 is SGHNT and CDR2 is YYREEE in the germline V gene (reference sequence). This CDR3 reads CASSFQDRAYEQYF. Written as DNA, the CDR3 is TGTGCCAGCAGCTTCCAGGACAGGGCCTACGAGCAGTACTTC.

This clone was detected many times. The rearrangement joins TRBV6-5 to TRBJ1-5, with D unresolved. The V gene's germline CDR1 is MNHEY and CDR2 SVGAGI. The CDR3 spans 13 residues. V was clipped by 6 bases and J by 0 bases, with 6 bases between them. CDR3 residues: CASSLNSNQPQHF. Here the CDR3 DNA reads TGTGCCAGCAGCCTTAATAGCAATCAGCCCCAGCATTTT.

The rearrangement joins TRBV29-1 to TRBJ2-7; 9 nucleotides agree with TRBD1. The junction had 11 bases not matched to a gene; V was cut back by 5 bases and J by 3 bases. The germline V gene has CDR1 SQVTM and CDR2 ANQGSEA. The CDR3 consists of 15 residues. The CDR3 spells CSVFTGTGTDYEQYF. CDR3 bases: TGCAGCGTTTTTACCGGGACAGGGACCGACTACGAGCAGTACTTC.